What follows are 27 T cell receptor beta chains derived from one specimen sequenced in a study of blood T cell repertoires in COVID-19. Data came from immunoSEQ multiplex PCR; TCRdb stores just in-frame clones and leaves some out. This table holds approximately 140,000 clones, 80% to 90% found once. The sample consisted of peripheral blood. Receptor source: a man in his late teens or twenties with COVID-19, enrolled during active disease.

The CDR3 bases are TGTGCCACCAGCACAGGACAGGGAGGCAATCAGCCCCAGCATTTT. It codes for CATSTGQGGNQPQHF. The rearrangement links TRBV15 to TRBJ1-5, with 8 bases matching TRBD1. Germline V gene sequence: CDR1 LNHNV, CDR2 YYDKDF (reference sequence). The V segment lost 4 bases and the J segment 2 bases; nucleotides outside the gene matches: 4. This CDR3 comprises 15 residues.

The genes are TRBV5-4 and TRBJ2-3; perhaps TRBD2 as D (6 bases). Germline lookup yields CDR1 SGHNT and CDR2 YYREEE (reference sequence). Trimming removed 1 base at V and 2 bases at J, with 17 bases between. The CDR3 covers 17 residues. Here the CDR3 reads CASSLWAGRGDTDTQYF. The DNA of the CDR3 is TGTGCCAGCAGCTTGTGGGCCGGGCGGGGCGACACAGATACGCAGTATTTT.

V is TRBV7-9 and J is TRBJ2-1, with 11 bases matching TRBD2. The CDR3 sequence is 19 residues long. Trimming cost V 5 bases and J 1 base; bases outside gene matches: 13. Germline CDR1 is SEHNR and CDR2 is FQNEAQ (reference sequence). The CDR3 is CASSSQGLAGRRSYNEQFF. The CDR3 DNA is TGTGCCAGCAGCAGTCAAGGACTAGCGGGTCGAAGGTCCTACAATGAGCAGTTCTTC. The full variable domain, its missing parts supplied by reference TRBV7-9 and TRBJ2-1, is DTGVSQNPRHKITKRGQNVTFRCDPISEHNRLYWYRQTLGQGPEFLTYFQNEAQLEKSRLLSDRFSAERPKGSFSTLEIQRTEQGDSAMYLCASSSQGLAGRRSYNEQFFGPGTRLTVL.

DNA for the CDR3: TGTGCCAGCAGCTTGGAGACAGTAGATGGCTACACCTTC. Amino acids: CASSLETVDGYTF. J is TRBJ1-2 and V is TRBV5-6; maybe TRBD1 (5 bases). V was shortened by 0 bases and J by 6 bases, with 9 bases between the two germline ends. Per the germline V gene, CDR1 is SGHDT and CDR2 is YYEEEE. This CDR3 has 13 residues.

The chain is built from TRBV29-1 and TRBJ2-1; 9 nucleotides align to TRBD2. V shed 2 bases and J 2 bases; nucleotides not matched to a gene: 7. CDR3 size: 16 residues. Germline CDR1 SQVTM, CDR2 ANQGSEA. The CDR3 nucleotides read TGCAGCGTTGAACTAGCGGGAAGCCGGCCCTACAATGAGCAGTTCTTC. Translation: CSVELAGSRPYNEQFF.

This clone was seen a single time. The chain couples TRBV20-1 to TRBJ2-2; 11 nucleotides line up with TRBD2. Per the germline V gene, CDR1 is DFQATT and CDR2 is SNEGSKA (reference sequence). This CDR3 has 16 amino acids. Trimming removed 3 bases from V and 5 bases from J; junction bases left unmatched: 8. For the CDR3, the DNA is TGCAGTGCTAGTTTGGGACTAGCGGAGGGGACCGGGGAGCTGTTTTTT. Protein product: CSASLGLAEGTGELFF.

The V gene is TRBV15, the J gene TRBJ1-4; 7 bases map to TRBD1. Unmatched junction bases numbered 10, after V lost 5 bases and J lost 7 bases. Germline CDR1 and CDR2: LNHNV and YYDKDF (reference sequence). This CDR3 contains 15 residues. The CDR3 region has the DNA TGTGCCACCAGCCCCCGGACAGGTCGCGGTGAAAAACTGTTTTTT. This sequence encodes CATSPRTGRGEKLFF.

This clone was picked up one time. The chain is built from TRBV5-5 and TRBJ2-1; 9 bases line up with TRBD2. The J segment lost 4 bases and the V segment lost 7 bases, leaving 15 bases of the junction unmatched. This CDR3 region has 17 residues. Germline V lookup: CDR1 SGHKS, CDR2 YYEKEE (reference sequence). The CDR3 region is CASCHLPASGDYNEQFF. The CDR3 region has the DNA TGTGCCAGCTGCCACCTTCCTGCTAGCGGGGATTACAATGAGCAGTTCTTC.

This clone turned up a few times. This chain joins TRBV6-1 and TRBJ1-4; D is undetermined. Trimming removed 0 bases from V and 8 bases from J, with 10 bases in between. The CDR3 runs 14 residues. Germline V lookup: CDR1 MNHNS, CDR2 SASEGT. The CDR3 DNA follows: TGTGCCAGCAGTGAAGCCCCCGGCAGGGAAAAACTGTTTTTT. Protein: CASSEAPGREKLFF.

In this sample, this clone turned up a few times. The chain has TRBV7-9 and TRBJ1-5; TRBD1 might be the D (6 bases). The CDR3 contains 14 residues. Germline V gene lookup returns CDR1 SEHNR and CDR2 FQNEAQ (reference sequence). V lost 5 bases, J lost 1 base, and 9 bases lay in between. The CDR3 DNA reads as TGTGCCAGCAGCAGAACAGGGAGCAATCAGCCCCAGCATTTT. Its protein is CASSRTGSNQPQHF.

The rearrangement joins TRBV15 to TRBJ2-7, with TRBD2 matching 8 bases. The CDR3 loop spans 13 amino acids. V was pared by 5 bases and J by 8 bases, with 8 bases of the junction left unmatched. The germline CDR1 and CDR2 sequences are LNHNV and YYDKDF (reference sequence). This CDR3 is CATSPRGGGKQYF. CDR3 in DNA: TGTGCCACCAGCCCCCGGGGGGGAGGGAAGCAGTACTTC.

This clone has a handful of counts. CDR3 residues: CASSFGRGTEAFF. DNA of the CDR3: TGTGCCAGCAGCTTTGGAAGGGGGACTGAAGCTTTCTTT. The gene calls are TRBV7-9 and TRBJ1-1; maybe TRBD1 (6 bases). The germline gives CDR1 SEHNR, CDR2 FQNEAQ (reference sequence). The V and J ends lost 3 bases and 5 bases respectively, with 10 bases between them. The CDR3 length is 13 residues.

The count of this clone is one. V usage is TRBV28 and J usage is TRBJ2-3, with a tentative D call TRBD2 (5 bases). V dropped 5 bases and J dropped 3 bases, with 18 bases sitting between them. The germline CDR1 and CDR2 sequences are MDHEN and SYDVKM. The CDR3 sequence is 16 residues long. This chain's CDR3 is CASSGHSRSGTDTQYF. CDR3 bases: TGTGCCAGCAGTGGTCACAGCAGGAGCGGAACAGATACGCAGTATTTT.

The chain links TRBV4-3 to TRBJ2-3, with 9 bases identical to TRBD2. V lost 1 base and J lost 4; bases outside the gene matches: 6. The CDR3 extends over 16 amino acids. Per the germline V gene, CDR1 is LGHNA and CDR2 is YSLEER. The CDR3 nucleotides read TGCGCCAGCAGCCAAGGTATAGCGGGAGAGGCAGATACGCAGTATTTT. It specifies CASSQGIAGEADTQYF.

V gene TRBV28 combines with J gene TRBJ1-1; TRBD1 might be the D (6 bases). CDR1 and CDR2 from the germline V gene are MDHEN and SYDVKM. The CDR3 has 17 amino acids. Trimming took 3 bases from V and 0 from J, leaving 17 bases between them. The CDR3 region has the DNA TGTGCCAGCAGTTTTCTGGGGGCGGTCGGCTTGAACACTGAAGCTTTCTTT. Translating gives CASSFLGAVGLNTEAFF.

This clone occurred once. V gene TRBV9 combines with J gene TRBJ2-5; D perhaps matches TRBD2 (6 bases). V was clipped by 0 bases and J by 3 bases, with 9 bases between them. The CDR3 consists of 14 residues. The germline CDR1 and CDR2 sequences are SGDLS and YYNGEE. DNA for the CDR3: TGTGCCAGCAGCGTAGGGAGGACTAAAGAGACCCAGTACTTC. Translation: CASSVGRTKETQYF.

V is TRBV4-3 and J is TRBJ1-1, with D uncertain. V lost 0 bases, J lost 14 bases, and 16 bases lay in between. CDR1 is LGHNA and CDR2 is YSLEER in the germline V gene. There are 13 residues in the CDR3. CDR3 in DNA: TGCGCCAGCAGCCAAGATTGGGGTGGCCCGGGATTCTTT. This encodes CASSQDWGGPGFF.

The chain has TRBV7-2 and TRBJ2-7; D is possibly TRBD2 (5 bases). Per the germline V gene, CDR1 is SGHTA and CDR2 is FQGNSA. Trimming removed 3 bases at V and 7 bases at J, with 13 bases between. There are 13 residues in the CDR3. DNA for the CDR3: TGTGCCAGCAGCTTGGATGAGGGTTGGGAGCAGTACTTC. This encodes CASSLDEGWEQYF.

The CDR3 is CASSFRGTSYNEQFF. In DNA, the CDR3 is TGTGCCAGCAGTTTCAGGGGTACGTCCTACAATGAGCAGTTCTTC. V gene TRBV6-5 combines with J gene TRBJ2-1; possible D gene TRBD1, 6 bases. The CDR3 is 15 amino acids. V lost 4 bases and J lost 1, with 11 bases in between. Germline V gives CDR1 MNHEY, CDR2 SVGAGI.

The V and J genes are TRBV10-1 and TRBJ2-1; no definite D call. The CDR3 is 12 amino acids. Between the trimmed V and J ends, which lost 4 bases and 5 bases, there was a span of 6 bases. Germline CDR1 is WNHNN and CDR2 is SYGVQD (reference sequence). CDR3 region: CASSASNNEQFF. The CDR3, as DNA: TGCGCCAGCAGTGCCAGTAACAATGAGCAGTTCTTC.

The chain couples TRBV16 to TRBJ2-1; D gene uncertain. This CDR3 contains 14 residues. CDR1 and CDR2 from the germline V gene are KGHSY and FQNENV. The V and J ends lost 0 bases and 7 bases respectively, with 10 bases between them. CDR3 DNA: TGTGCCAGCAGCCAATCGGGTGCGGCAAATGAGCAGTTCTTC. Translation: CASSQSGAANEQFF.

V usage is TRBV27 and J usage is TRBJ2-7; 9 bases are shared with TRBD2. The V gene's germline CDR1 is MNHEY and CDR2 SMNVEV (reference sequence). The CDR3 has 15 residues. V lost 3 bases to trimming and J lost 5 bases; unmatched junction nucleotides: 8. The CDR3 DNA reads TGTGCCAGCAGTTTTAGCGGGAGCATCTACGACGAGCAGTACTTC. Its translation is CASSFSGSIYDEQYF.

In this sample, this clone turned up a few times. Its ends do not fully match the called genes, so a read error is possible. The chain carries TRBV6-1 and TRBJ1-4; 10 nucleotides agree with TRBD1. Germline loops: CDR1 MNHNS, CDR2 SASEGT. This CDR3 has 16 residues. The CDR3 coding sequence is TGTGCCAGCAGTGATGGCACAGGGACAGGGGAGGAAAAACTGCTTTTT. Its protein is CASSDGTGTGEEKLLF.

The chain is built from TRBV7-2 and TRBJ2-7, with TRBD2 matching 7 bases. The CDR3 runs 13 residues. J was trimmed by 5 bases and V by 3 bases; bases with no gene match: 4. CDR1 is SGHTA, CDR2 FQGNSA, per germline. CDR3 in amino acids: CASSFALANEQYF. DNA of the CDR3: TGTGCCAGCAGCTTTGCACTAGCGAACGAGCAGTACTTC.

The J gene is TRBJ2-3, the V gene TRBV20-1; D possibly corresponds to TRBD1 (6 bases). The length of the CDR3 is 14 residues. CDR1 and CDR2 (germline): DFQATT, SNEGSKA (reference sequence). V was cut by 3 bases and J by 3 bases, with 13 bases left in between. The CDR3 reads CSASIQGWTDTQYF. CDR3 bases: TGCAGTGCTAGTATACAGGGATGGACAGATACGCAGTATTTT.

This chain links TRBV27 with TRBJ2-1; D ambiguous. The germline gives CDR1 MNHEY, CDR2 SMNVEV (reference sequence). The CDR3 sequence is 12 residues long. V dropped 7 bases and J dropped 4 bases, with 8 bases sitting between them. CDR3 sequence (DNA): TGTGCCAGCACAAACGGGTACAATGAGCAGTTCTTC. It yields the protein CASTNGYNEQFF.

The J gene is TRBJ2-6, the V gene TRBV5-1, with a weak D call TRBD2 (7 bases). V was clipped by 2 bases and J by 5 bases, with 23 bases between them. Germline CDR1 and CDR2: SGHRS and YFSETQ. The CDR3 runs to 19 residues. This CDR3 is CASSFMGGPVKDWANVLTF. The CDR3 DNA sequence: TGCGCCAGCAGCTTTATGGGGGGGCCCGTGAAGGATTGGGCCAACGTCCTGACTTTC.